The following is a T cell receptor (beta chain) sequence with its context. The assay used deep level. Assay used: immunoSEQ multiplex PCR; TCRdb lists only in-frame clones, some missing. The top ten hold over 1% of the sample, which has over a million clones, around 95% seen once. This sample is part of a study of shared clonotypes between healthy human individuals. V lost 2 bases to trimming and J lost 4 bases, with 11 bases between them. Germline CDR1 and CDR2: SGHTA and FQGNSA. The CDR3 consists of 15 residues. Sequencing was performed on naive CD4+ T cells sorted from blood. Documented subset: CD45RA+ positively selected. The sequence was obtained from a man between 25 and 39 years old in good health. V is TRBV7-2 and J is TRBJ2-2; either TRBD1 or TRBD2 may supply D (5 bases each). CDR3 amino acids: CASSLPAGSTGELFF. CDR3 in DNA: TGTGCCAGCAGCTTACCGGCAGGGAGCACCGGGGAGCTGTTTTTT.